This TCR beta chain was retrieved from a study of blood T cells in healthy people across ages (dated by TCRdb to between 2014 and 2016). Study-wide context: In model experiments, template switching captured roughly one uniquely barcoded TCR beta cDNA molecule for every two T cells. The study measured age-related changes in TCR beta repertoire diversity using deep sequencing normalized with unique cDNA molecular identifiers. The donors were split into four age groups: young (average around 15 years), middle-aged (39), aged (approximately 60) and long-lived (about 82). To avoid experimental bias, donors of different ages were randomly spread across the sequencing lanes. For two donors (one aged 18 to 30 and one aged 80 or older), the study analyzed two additional independent replicas of 1 million unique cDNA reads from the same blood draw.

Library preparation was by 5' RACE. Sequencing relied on an Illumina HiSeq 2500. A second PCR of about 6 to 11 cycles was performed with a sample-barcoded 5' primer and a J-beta primer mix. A unique molecular identifier was introduced onto each TCR beta cDNA molecule by a template-switch 5' adaptor carrying 12 random nucleotides. At least 3 million CDR3-containing paired-end reads were obtained from each sample. The Mint cDNA synthesis kit, primed by a TRBC-specific oligonucleotide, was used to synthesize first-strand cDNA from all RNA. After uracil-DNA glycosylase treatment, a first 18-cycle PCR used universal primers M1SS and BC2_uni_R on all cDNA. Concerning the study's data processing: Normalization of each sample was performed by random selection of 1 million high-quality reads, each carrying a distinct molecular identifier. Reads sharing molecular identifiers were discarded rather than binned into consensus sequences. MiTCR, set to a Q25 quality threshold and the strictest error-elimination algorithm, was used for CDR3 identification, clonotype clustering and error correction. A nonparametric unseen species model with Euler transformation was used to estimate lower-bound total TCR beta diversity. Through fastp at Q25 and MiXCR, TCRdb rebuilt clones from the public reads, retaining in-frame beta chains. Each record represents a unique CDR3 protein, reported with the most common genes and DNA among its rows. The V and J calls and clone size come from TCRdb's table, not from the authors' own analysis. A total of some 640,000 distinct CDR3 sequences appear in this sample, about 52% of them only once. The top ten clonotypes cover roughly a third of the sample.

Trimming accounts for 1 base at V and 5 bases at J, while the number of junction bases matched to no gene is 3. The CDR3 starts with the cysteine, ends with the phenylalanine, and has 15 residues. The only DNA kept is the CDR3, 45 bases in frame from the first base. Taken from the germline V gene, the CDR1 and CDR2 loops are MNHEY and SVGEGT. The 39 donors, aged roughly 6 to 95 years, were systemically healthy Caucasian individuals from Russia. Each donor gave approximately 9.4 milliliters of peripheral blood, drawn into EDTA-treated Vacutainer tubes. Ficoll-Paque density-gradient centrifugation was used to isolate PBMCs, with at least 7 million obtained per sample. Trizol reagent was used to extract total RNA from the PBMCs, yielding at least 5 micrograms per sample. For every donor, an aliquot of PBMCs went through flow cytometry to measure the percentages of naive CD45RAhigh/CD27high T cells. General findings and caveats noted by the study authors: Because profiling used bulk unsorted PBMCs, naive and antigen-experienced compartments could not be compared conclusively. Observed TCR beta diversity per million T cells fell roughly linearly with age, and a significant reduction was already apparent by age approximately 41. Because the CMV infection status of the donors was unknown, age-related changes in expanded clonotypes may potentially have been confounded. There was a strong correlation between observed TCR beta diversity and the percentage of naive T cells measured by flow cytometry. Estimates of total diversity from one million sequenced T cells were regarded as lower bounds and underestimates. Compared with the aged group, the long-lived group had more naive CD4+ T cells, fewer expanded clones and increased TCR diversity, a pattern suggesting age selection.

With regard to this clonotype: Its antigen remains unidentified. No much larger clonotype is one base removed from it; base qualities were not supplied.

Source material: blood. This clonotype was sampled from a woman aged 55-70 years in good health. Recombination joined TRBV6-2 or TRBV6-3 with TRBJ2-5; 11 junctional bases match TRBD1. CDR3 reads: CASSYFGQGAETQYF. Here is the DNA: TGTGCCAGCAGTTACTTCGGACAGGGGGCTGAGACCCAGTACTTC.